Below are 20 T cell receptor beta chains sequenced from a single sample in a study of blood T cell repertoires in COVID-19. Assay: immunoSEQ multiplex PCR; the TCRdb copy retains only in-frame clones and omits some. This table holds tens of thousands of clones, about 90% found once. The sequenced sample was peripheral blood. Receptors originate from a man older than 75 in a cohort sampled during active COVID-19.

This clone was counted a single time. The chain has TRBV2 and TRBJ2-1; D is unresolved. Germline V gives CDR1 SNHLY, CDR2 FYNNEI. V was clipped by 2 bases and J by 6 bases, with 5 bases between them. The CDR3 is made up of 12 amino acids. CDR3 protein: CASSELSNEQFF. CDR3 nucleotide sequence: TGTGCCAGCAGTGAATTGAGCAATGAGCAGTTCTTC.

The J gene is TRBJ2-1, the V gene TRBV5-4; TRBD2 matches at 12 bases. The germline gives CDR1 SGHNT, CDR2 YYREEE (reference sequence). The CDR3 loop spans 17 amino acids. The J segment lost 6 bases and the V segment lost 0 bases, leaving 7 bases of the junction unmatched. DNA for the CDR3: TGTGCCAGCAGCTTGGCCCTAGCGGGAGGGCCTAGCAATGAGCAGTTCTTC. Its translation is CASSLALAGGPSNEQFF.

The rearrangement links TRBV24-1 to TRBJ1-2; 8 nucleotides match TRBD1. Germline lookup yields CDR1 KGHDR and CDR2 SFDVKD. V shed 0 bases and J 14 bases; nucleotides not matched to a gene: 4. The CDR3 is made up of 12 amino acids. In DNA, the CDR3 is TGTGCCACCAGTGATTTGGGACAGGGTTTTACCTTC. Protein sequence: CATSDLGQGFTF.

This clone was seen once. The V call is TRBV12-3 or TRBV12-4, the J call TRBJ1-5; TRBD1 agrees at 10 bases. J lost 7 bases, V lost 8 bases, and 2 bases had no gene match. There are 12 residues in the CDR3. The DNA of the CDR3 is TGTGCCAGCGGGACAGGGGAACAGCCCCAGCATTTT. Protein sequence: CASGTGEQPQHF.

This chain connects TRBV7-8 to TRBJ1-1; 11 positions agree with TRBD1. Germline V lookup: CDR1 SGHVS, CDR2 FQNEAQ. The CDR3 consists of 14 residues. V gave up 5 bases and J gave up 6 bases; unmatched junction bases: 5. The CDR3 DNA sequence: TGTGCCAGCAGCCCGGGACAGGGGGGACCTGAAGCTTTCTTT. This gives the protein CASSPGQGGPEAFF.

CDR3 in DNA: TGTGCCAGCAGTGGGGAAGGGGGCGGGTACGAGCAGTACTTC. This codes for CASSGEGGGYEQYF. This chain links TRBV2 with TRBJ2-7; 7 bases are a match to TRBD1. Losses at the gene ends were 4 bases for V and 4 bases for J; bases not matched to a gene: 7. This CDR3 is built from 14 residues. Germline CDR1 SNHLY, CDR2 FYNNEI.

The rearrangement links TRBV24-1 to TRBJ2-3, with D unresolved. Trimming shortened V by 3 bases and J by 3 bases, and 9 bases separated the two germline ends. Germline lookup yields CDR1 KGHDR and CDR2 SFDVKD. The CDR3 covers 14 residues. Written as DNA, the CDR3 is TGTGCCACCAGTGATCCGAGATCGACAGATACGCAGTATTTT. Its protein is CATSDPRSTDTQYF.

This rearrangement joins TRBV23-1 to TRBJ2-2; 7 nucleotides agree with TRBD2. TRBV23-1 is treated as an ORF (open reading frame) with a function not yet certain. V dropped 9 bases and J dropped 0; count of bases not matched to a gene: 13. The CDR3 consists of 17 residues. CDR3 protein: CASPTIPGGTNTGELFF. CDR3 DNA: TGCGCCAGTCCGACCATACCGGGAGGTACGAACACCGGGGAGCTGTTTTTT.

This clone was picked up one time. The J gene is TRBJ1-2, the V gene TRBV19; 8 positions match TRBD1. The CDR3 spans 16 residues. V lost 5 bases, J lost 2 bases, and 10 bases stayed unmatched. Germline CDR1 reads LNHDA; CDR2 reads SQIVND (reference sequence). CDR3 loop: CASSFRPAGGNYGYTF. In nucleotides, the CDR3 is TGTGCCAGTAGTTTCCGGCCCGCAGGGGGCAACTATGGCTACACCTTC.

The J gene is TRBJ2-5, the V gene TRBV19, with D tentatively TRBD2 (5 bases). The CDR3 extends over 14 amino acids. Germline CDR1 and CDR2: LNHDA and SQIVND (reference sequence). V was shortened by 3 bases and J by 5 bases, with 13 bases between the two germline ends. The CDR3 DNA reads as TGTGCCAGTAGTATTCGGCAACAGCGGGAGACCCAGTACTTC. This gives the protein CASSIRQQRETQYF.

In nucleotides, the CDR3 is TGTGCCAGTAGTAGGGGACTAGCTGGGAATGAGCAGTTCTTC. Translation: CASSRGLAGNEQFF. This chain connects TRBV19 to TRBJ2-1; 9 bases line up with TRBD2. The CDR3 extends over 14 amino acids. Germline CDR1 reads LNHDA; CDR2 reads SQIVND (reference sequence). The V and J ends lost 4 bases and 7 bases, in that order; junction bases with no gene match: 5.

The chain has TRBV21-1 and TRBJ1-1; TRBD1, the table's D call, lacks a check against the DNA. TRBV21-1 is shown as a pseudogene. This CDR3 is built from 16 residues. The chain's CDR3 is CASSPQGGALNTEAFF. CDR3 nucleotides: TGTGCCAGCAGCCCTCAGGGGGGAGCGTTGAACACTGAAGCTTTCTTT.

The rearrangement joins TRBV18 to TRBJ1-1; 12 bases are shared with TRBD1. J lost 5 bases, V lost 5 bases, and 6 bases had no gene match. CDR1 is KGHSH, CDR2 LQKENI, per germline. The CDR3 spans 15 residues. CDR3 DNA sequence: TGTGCCAGCTCAGGGACAGGGGGCCTGGGAACTGAAGCTTTCTTT. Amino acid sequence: CASSGTGGLGTEAFF.

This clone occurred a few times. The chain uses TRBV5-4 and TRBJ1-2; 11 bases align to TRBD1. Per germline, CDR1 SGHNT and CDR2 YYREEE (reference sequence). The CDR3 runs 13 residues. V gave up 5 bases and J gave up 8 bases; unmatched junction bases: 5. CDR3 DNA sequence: TGTGCCAGCAGATCGGACAGGGGGCAAGGCTACACCTTC. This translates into CASRSDRGQGYTF.

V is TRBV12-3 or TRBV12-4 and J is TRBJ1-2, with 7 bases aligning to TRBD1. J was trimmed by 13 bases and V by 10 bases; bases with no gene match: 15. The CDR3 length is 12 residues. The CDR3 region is CATLLQLGGLTF. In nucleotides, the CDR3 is TGTGCCACTCTACTGCAGTTAGGGGGCCTCACCTTC.

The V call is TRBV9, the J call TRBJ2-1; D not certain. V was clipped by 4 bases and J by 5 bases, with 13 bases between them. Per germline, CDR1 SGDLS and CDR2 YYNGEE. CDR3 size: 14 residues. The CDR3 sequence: CASSPRHEDNEQFF. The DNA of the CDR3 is TGTGCCAGCAGCCCCCGACATGAAGACAATGAGCAGTTCTTC.

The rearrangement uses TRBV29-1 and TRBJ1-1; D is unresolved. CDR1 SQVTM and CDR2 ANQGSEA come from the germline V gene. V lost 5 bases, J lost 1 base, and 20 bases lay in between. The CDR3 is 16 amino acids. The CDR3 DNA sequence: TGCAGCGTTAAAATGGTCGAGGGATCGAAGAACACTGAAGCTTTCTTT. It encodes CSVKMVEGSKNTEAFF.

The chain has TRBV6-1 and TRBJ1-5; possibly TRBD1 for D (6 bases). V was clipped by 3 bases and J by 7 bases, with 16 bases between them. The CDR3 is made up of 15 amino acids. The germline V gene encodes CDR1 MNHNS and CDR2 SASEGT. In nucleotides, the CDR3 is TGTGCCAGCAGTGAGTCTAGGGGGTTTAGCCAGCCCCAGCATTTT. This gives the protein CASSESRGFSQPQHF.

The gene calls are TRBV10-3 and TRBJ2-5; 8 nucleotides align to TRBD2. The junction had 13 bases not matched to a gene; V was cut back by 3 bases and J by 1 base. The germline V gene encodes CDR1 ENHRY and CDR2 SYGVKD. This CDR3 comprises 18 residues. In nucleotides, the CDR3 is TGTGCCATCAGTGATCGCCCCCCGGGGACTAGGGCCCAAGAGACCCAGTACTTC. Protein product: CAISDRPPGTRAQETQYF.

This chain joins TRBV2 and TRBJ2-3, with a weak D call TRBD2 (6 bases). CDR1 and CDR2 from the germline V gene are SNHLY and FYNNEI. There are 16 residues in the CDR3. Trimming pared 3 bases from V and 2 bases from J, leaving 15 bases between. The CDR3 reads CASSDSRGYLTDTQYF. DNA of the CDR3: TGTGCCAGCAGTGACTCGCGGGGTTACCTCACAGATACGCAGTATTTT. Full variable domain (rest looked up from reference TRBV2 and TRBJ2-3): EPEVTQTPSHQVTQMGQEVILRCVPISNHLYFYWYRQILGQKVEFLVSFYNNEISEKSEIFDDQFSVERPDGSNFTLKIRSTKLEDSAMYFCASSDSRGYLTDTQYFGPGTRLTVL.